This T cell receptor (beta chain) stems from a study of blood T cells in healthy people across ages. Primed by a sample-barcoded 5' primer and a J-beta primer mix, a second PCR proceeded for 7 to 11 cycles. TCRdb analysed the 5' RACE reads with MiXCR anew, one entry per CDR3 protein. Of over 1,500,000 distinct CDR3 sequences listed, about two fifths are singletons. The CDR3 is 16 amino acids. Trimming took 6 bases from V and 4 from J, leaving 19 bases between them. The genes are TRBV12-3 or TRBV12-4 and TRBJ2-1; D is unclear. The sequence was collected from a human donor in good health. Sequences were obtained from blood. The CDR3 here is CASRGRAGLGYNEQFF. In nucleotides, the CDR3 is TGTGCCAGCAGGGGTCGGGCCGGCCTTGGGTACAATGAGCAGTTCTTC.